This entry concerns a single TCR beta chain. In the source study's methods: Reference gene primer amplification gave nucleated cell count estimates. Repertoires were generated with immunoSEQ multiplex PCR, while TCRdb's copy carries only in-frame clones and drops some. The DNA gave D and trimming, while V, J and clone size come from that table. The sample contains about 120,000 clones, 65% to 85% of which appear only once. The CDR3 runs to 15 residues. The germline V gene encodes CDR1 SGHVS and CDR2 FNYEAQ. Trimming left V 5 bases short and J 3 bases short, with 17 bases between. This sample was taken from a study of blood T cell repertoires in COVID-19. Study-wide context: COVID-19 samples from acute and convalescent phases originated in the United States, Italy and Spain.

The V gene is TRBV7-6, the J gene TRBJ2-7, with D possibly being TRBD1 (7 bases). The sequencing sample was made of peripheral blood. The receptor's source is a woman aged 65 to 85 with acute or convalescent COVID-19. DNA of the CDR3: TGTGCCAGCAGCGCGCAGGGGGGCGCCTTCTACGAGCAGTACTTC. This translates into CASSAQGGAFYEQYF.